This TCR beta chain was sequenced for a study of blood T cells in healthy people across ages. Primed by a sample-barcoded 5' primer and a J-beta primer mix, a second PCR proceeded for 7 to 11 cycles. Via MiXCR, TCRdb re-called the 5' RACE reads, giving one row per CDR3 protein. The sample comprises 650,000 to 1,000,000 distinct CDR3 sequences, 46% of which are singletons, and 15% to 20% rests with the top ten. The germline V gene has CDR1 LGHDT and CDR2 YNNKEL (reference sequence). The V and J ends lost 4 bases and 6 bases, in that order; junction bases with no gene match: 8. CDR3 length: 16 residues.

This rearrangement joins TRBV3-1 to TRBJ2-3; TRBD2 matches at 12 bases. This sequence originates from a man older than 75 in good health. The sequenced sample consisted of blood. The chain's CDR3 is CASSRQTSGGRDTQYF. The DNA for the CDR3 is TGTGCCAGCAGCCGCCAGACTAGCGGGGGAAGGGATACGCAGTATTTT.